These T cell receptor beta chains were read from a single sample in a study of Ad26.COV2.S vaccination and SARS-CoV-2 variants. Measured with immunoSEQ multiplex PCR; TCRdb has only the in-frame clones, and not every one. Here the sample spans some 390,000 clones, approximately 89% being singletons. Sequenced material: peripheral blood, taken in a trial of Ad26.COV2.S vaccine versus placebo. All receptors come from a person between 18 and 59 years old who received the Ad26.COV2.S COVID-19 vaccine or a placebo. Both conserved end residues are part of each CDR3. Fields, in order: D gene, clone size, J gene, V gene, CDR3 protein, CDR3 DNA. D genes are given only for firm matches. Not every row has a clone size; where given, it reads once, few, many or a size class.

D: NA
size: once
J: TRBJ2-7
V: TRBV5-4
CDR3: CASSSTGSYEQYF
DNA: TGTGCCAGCAGCTCGACAGGTTCCTACGAGCAGTACTTC

D: NA
size: NA
J: TRBJ2-4
V: TRBV21-1
CDR3: CASSGRDRASKNIQYF
DNA: TGTGCCAGCAGCGGCCGGGACAGGGCGAGTAAAAACATTCAGTACTTC

D: NA
size: NA
J: TRBJ2-7
V: TRBV5-1
CDR3: CASSLNTYEQYF
DNA: TGCGCCAGCAGCTTGAATACCTACGAGCAGTACTTC

D: NA
size: NA
J: TRBJ2-2
V: TRBV11-2
CDR3: CASSPTAVPGELFF
DNA: TGTGCCAGCAGCCCAACCGCTGTTCCCGGGGAGCTGTTTTTT

D: NA
size: NA
J: TRBJ2-7
V: TRBV11-2
CDR3: CASSLSPGTYEQYF
DNA: TGTGCCAGCAGCTTATCCCCAGGTACCTACGAGCAGTACTTC

D: TRBD1
size: NA
J: TRBJ2-7
V: TRBV9
CDR3: CASSPSPGQEYEQYF
DNA: TGTGCCAGCAGCCCCTCCCCGGGACAGGAGTACGAGCAGTACTTC

D: NA
size: NA
J: TRBJ1-5
V: TRBV19
CDR3: CASSIRQSNQPQHF
DNA: TGTGCCAGTAGTATTCGACAGAGCAATCAGCCCCAGCATTTT

D: NA
size: NA
J: TRBJ2-6
V: TRBV10-1
CDR3: CASSAQGLADGANVLTF
DNA: TGCGCCAGCAGCGCTCAGGGGTTGGCTGATGGGGCCAACGTCCTGACTTTC

D: NA
size: few
J: TRBJ1-5
V: TRBV5-1
CDR3: CASIPREGSNQPQHF
DNA: TGCGCCAGCATACCCAGGGAGGGATCCAATCAGCCCCAGCATTTT

D: NA
size: NA
J: TRBJ1-4
V: TRBV7-9
CDR3: CASSPDRQNEKLFF
DNA: TGTGCCAGCAGCCCGGACAGACAAAATGAAAAACTGTTTTTT

D: NA
size: NA
J: TRBJ1-6
V: TRBV2
CDR3: CASSDMGPNSPLHF
DNA: TGTGCCAGCAGTGACATGGGTCCTAATTCACCCCTCCACTTT

D: TRBD2
size: NA
J: TRBJ2-2
V: TRBV4-1
CDR3: CASSRGLAGRTGELFF
DNA: TGCGCCAGCAGCCGGGGACTAGCGGGAAGAACCGGGGAGCTGTTTTTT

D: TRBD1
size: NA
J: TRBJ1-3
V: TRBV4-2
CDR3: CASSQEGQGGNTIYF
DNA: TGTGCCAGCAGCCAGGAGGGACAGGGAGGAAACACCATATATTTT

D: NA
size: NA
J: TRBJ2-1
V: TRBV18
CDR3: CASSPSGLGGMGEQFF
DNA: TGTGCCAGCTCACCCTCCGGTCTAGGGGGAATGGGTGAGCAGTTCTTC

D: TRBD2
size: NA
J: TRBJ2-3
V: TRBV5-1
CDR3: CASSQAGAGGSDTQYF
DNA: TGCGCCAGCAGCCAAGCAGGGGCGGGAGGGTCAGATACGCAGTATTTT

D: TRBD2
size: NA
J: TRBJ2-7
V: TRBV5-1
CDR3: CASSPGLAGVGEQYF
DNA: TGCGCCAGCAGCCCGGGACTAGCGGGAGTTGGCGAGCAGTACTTC

D: NA
size: NA
J: TRBJ1-5
V: TRBV2
CDR3: CASSGTATNQPQHF
DNA: TGTGCCAGCAGTGGTACAGCTACAAATCAGCCCCAGCATTTT

D: NA
size: NA
J: TRBJ1-1
V: TRBV6-6
CDR3: CASMEGSNTEAFF
DNA: TGTGCCAGCATGGAGGGCTCTAACACTGAAGCTTTCTTT

D: NA
size: NA
J: TRBJ1-1
V: TRBV4-3
CDR3: CASSQEGRGNTEAFF
DNA: TGCGCCAGCAGCCAAGAGGGCAGGGGGAACACTGAAGCTTTCTTT

D: TRBD2
size: NA
J: TRBJ2-5
V: TRBV7-3
CDR3: CASSPGLAGATQYF
DNA: TGTGCCAGCAGCCCGGGACTAGCGGGGGCCACCCAGTACTTC

D: TRBD2
size: NA
J: TRBJ2-5
V: TRBV3-1/TRBV3-2
CDR3: CASSQGASGSNQETQYF
DNA: TGTGCCAGCAGCCAAGGGGCCAGCGGGAGTAACCAAGAGACCCAGTACTTC

D: TRBD1
size: NA
J: TRBJ2-7
V: TRBV5-6
CDR3: CASIVQGAPYEQYF
DNA: TGTGCCAGCATCGTACAGGGGGCACCGTACGAGCAGTACTTC

D: TRBD2
size: NA
J: TRBJ2-3
V: TRBV3-1/TRBV3-2
CDR3: CASYHSGSADTQYF
DNA: TGTGCCAGTTACCATAGCGGGAGTGCAGATACGCAGTATTTT

D: NA
size: NA
J: TRBJ2-1
V: TRBV6-1
CDR3: CASSEELGTTSNEQFF
DNA: TGTGCCAGCAGTGAAGAACTCGGGACGACTTCGAATGAGCAGTTCTTC

D: NA
size: NA
J: TRBJ1-1
V: TRBV5-1
CDR3: CASSLEGGRAPEAFF
DNA: TGCGCCAGCAGCTTGGAGGGGGGAAGGGCCCCTGAAGCTTTCTTT

D: NA
size: NA
J: TRBJ2-2
V: TRBV11-3
CDR3: CASSPGYGRNTGELFF
DNA: TGTGCCAGCAGCCCAGGGTACGGGAGGAACACCGGGGAGCTGTTTTTT

D: TRBD1
size: NA
J: TRBJ1-1
V: TRBV7-6
CDR3: CASSADRGENTEAFF
DNA: TGTGCCAGCAGCGCAGACAGGGGGGAAAACACTGAAGCTTTCTTT

D: NA
size: NA
J: TRBJ2-3
V: TRBV7-2
CDR3: CASSLAYSTDTQYF
DNA: TGTGCCAGCAGCTTAGCGTACAGCACAGATACGCAGTATTTT

D: TRBD2
size: NA
J: TRBJ2-1
V: TRBV5-1
CDR3: CASSHKGLAGSYNEQFF
DNA: TGCGCCAGCAGCCACAAGGGACTAGCGGGATCCTACAATGAGCAGTTCTTC

D: NA
size: NA
J: TRBJ2-7
V: TRBV28
CDR3: CASSLGRAPEQYF
DNA: TGTGCCAGCAGTTTAGGAAGGGCCCCCGAGCAGTACTTC

D: TRBD1
size: NA
J: TRBJ2-7
V: TRBV27
CDR3: CASSIWTGTSYEQYF
DNA: TGTGCCAGCAGTATATGGACAGGGACCTCCTACGAGCAGTACTTC

D: NA
size: NA
J: TRBJ1-1
V: TRBV29-1
CDR3: CSVKKGLNTEAFF
DNA: TGCAGCGTTAAAAAGGGATTGAACACTGAAGCTTTCTTT

D: TRBD2
size: NA
J: TRBJ2-2
V: TRBV5-1
CDR3: CASSPGTSWRGGELFF
DNA: TGCGCCAGCAGCCCTGGGACTAGCTGGAGAGGCGGGGAGCTGTTTTTT

D: TRBD1
size: NA
J: TRBJ2-1
V: TRBV7-8
CDR3: CASSSQGASNEQFF
DNA: TGTGCCAGCAGCTCCCAGGGGGCGAGTAATGAGCAGTTCTTC

D: NA
size: NA
J: TRBJ1-4
V: TRBV19
CDR3: CASSSGATNEKLFF
DNA: TGTGCCAGTAGTAGCGGAGCAACTAATGAAAAACTGTTTTTT

D: NA
size: NA
J: TRBJ2-1
V: TRBV30
CDR3: CAWSVRRDNEQFF
DNA: TGTGCCTGGAGTGTACGCAGAGACAATGAGCAGTTCTTC

D: NA
size: once
J: TRBJ1-1
V: TRBV29-1
CDR3: CSVEERNSPEAFF
DNA: TGCAGCGTTGAGGAAAGGAATAGCCCTGAAGCTTTCTTT

D: NA
size: NA
J: TRBJ1-1
V: TRBV18
CDR3: CASSPPLAPNTEAFF
DNA: TGTGCCAGCTCACCCCCACTGGCTCCGAACACTGAAGCTTTCTTT